This paragraph reports one TCR beta chain. This sample is part of a study of glioma-infiltrating T cells after dendritic cell vaccination. As for the study in general: Dendritic cell vaccine was injected intradermally three times, biweekly.

Time point: after dendritic cell vaccination, including at tumor progression/relapse. Selection required adequate fresh-frozen tumor tissue plus more than two years' survival data. Unmatched junction bases numbered 2, after V lost 2 bases and J lost 8 bases. Germline V lookup: CDR1 SGHAT, CDR2 FQNNGV. This CDR3 is built from 12 residues. The protocol was immunoSEQ multiplex PCR, while the TCRdb copy is restricted to in-frame clones and leaves out a portion. The sample holds about 82,000 clones, roughly four fifths seen once. The source is a human donor with glioblastoma. The material was blood, obtained after dendritic cell vaccination. This sequence joins TRBV11-2 and TRBJ1-2, with 7 positions matching TRBD1. The CDR3 region has the DNA TGTGCCAGCAGCTTAAGGGGGCGCGGCTACACCTTC. Its protein is CASSLRGRGYTF.